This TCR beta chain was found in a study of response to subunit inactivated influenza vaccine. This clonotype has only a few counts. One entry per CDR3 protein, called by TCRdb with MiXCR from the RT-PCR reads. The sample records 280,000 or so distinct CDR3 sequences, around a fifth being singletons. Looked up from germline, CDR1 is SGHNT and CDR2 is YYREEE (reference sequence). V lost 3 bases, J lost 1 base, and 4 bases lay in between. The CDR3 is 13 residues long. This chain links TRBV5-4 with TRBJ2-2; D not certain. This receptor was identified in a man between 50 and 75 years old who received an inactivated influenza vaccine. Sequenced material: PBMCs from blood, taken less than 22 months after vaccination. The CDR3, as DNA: TGTGCCAGCAGCTCAAAGAACACCGGGGAGCTGTTTTTT. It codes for CASSSKNTGELFF.